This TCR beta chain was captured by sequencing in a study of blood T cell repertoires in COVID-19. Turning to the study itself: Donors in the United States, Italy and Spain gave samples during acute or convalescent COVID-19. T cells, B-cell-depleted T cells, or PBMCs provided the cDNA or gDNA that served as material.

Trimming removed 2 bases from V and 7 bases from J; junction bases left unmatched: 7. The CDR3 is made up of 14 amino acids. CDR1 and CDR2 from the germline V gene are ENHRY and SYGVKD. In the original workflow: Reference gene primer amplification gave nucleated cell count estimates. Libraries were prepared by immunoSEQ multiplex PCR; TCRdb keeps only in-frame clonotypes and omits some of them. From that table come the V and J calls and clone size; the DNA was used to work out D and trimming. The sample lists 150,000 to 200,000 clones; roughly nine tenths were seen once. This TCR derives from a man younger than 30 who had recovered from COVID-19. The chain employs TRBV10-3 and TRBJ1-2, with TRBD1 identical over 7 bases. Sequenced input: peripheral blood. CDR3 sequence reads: CAISETQGESGYTF. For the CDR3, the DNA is TGTGCCATCAGTGAGACGCAGGGGGAAAGTGGCTACACCTTC.